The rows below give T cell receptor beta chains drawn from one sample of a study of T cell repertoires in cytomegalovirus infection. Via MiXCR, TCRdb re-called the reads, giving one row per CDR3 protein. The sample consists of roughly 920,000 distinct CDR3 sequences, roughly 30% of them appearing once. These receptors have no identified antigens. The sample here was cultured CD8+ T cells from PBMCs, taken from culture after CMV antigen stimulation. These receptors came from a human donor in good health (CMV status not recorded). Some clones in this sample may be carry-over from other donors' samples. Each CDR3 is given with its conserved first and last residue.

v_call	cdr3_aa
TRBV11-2	CASSLSWGVGSKNIQYF
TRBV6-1	CASTLGRGVRNEQFF
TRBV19	CASSTDRYLNTEAFF
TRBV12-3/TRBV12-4	CASSWVAGGGTGELFF
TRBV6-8	CASSLGRVNEKLFF
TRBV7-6	CASNTRQANSPLHF
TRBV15	CATSRGVGYEQYF
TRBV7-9	CASSSNPQAGQFF
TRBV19	CASSSPPGSNEQFF
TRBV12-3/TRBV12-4	CASSLRSGTLSSYEQYF
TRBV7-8	CASSLEGTGDRWEIEAFF
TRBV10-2	CASRPTSGDYINQDTQYF
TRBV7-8	CASSLNGGDQEEPLHF
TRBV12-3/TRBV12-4	CATKTSGGAYEQYF
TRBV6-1	CASSQPGGELFF
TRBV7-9	CASSPDRRDQPQHF
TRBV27	CASRPLTSGERFGVNVLTF
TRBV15	CATSRDRGGEAFF
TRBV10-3	CAIRRKTSGGTDTQYF
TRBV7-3	CATTGVTTEAFF
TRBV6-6	CASSYSAGAGYTF
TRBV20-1	CSARGQFDSGNTIYF
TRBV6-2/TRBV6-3	CASSPYPGQGMGEQFF
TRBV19	CASSRRDRAYEQYF
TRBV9	CASSSSLAGGMNTGELFF
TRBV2	CASMSVLGTYEQYF
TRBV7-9	CASSFPGTGTLSDSPLHF
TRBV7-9	CASSSRQGLAKNIQYF
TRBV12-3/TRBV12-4	CASSTLRQGRMNTEAFF
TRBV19	CASSIDHGRGAAPLRETQYF
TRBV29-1	CSVVGQALLMNTEAFF
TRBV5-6	CASSSRGLFRDTQYF
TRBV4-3	CASSQDGVEDYGYTF
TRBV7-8	CASRPGTSGADTQYF
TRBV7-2	CASSWTGGSPNQPQHF
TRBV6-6	CATTGRGPATNEKLFF
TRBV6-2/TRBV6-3	CASSYWRQGIVEQYF
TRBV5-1	CASSLRGTLVSSSYEQYF
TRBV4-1	CASSQDGGPGVITDTQYF
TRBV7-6	CASSLGEQHEQYF
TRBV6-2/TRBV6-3	CASSFLRVNNEQFF
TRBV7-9	CASSFKQNTEAFF
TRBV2	CASSEKPSLNYGYTF
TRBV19	CASLGETYEQYF